The subject of this entry is one T cell receptor (beta chain). The CDR3 runs to 13 residues. The germline CDR1 and CDR2 sequences are SNHLY and FYNNEI. Trimming removed 8 bases at V and 1 base at J, with 11 bases between. The source of the sample is a study of blood T cell repertoires in COVID-19. Sequenced by immunoSEQ multiplex PCR; TCRdb stores in-frame clones only, minus some. The sample has 200,000 or so clones, 87% seen once. J is TRBJ1-1 and V is TRBV2; D gene uncertain. This clonotype was obtained from a man younger than 45 who had recovered from COVID-19. The sequenced sample was PBMCs or T cells enriched from blood (not recorded which). CDR3 in DNA: TGTGCCAGCTTCGGAGACGAGAACACTGAAGCTTTCTTT. It specifies CASFGDENTEAFF. The entire variable domain, with the rest obtained from reference TRBV2 and TRBJ1-1, is as follows: EPEVTQTPSHQVTQMGQEVILRCVPISNHLYFYWYRQILGQKVEFLVSFYNNEISEKSEIFDDQFSVERPDGSNFTLKIRSTKLEDSAMYFCASFGDENTEAFFGQGTRLTVV.